These 25 T cell receptor beta chains originate from one sample sequenced in a study of T cell responses to AZD1222 COVID-19 vaccine. Sequencing was performed with immunoSEQ multiplex PCR; in TCRdb, only in-frame clones are kept and a portion is missing. The sample carries 150,000 or so clones, approximately 78% recorded once. The specimen was peripheral blood, collected on day 0 of MenACWY control vaccination. These receptors all stem from an adult in good health.

CDR3 DNA: TGTGCCAGGACACCTCCGGGACAGGGGCGTGAAAAACTGTTTTTT. Amino acids: CARTPPGQGREKLFF. The V and J genes are TRBV6-5 and TRBJ1-4; TRBD1 matches at 10 bases. Germline V gene sequence: CDR1 MNHEY, CDR2 SVGAGI. J lost 7 bases, V lost 9 bases, and 11 bases had no gene match. This CDR3 is 15 amino acids long.

The rearrangement links TRBV11-2 to TRBJ1-2; D is possibly TRBD1 (5 bases). This CDR3 comprises 14 residues. The V and J ends lost 5 bases and 3 bases respectively, with 13 bases between them. Germline CDR1 is SGHAT and CDR2 is FQNNGV. This CDR3 is CASSPAGRDYGYTF. CDR3 in DNA: TGTGCCAGCAGCCCAGCGGGCAGGGACTATGGCTACACCTTC.

The J gene is TRBJ1-4, the V gene TRBV9; possibly TRBD1 for D (6 bases). Looked up from germline, CDR1 is SGDLS and CDR2 is YYNGEE. The V end was cut by 0 bases, the J end by 8 bases, with 11 bases between. The CDR3 consists of 14 residues. The CDR3 is CASSVGAGVEKLFF. CDR3 nucleotide sequence: TGTGCCAGCAGCGTAGGGGCAGGGGTAGAAAAACTGTTTTTT.

In this sample, this clone turned up a few times. V is TRBV27 and J is TRBJ1-4; a possible D gene is TRBD1 (6 bases). CDR1 is MNHEY, CDR2 SMNVEV, per germline (reference sequence). V was pared by 5 bases and J by 4 bases, with 11 bases between. The CDR3 covers 14 residues. The CDR3 loop is CASSTQGFNEKLFF. As DNA, the CDR3 is TGTGCCAGCAGTACTCAGGGGTTTAATGAAAAACTGTTTTTT.

The V and J genes are TRBV28 and TRBJ1-2, with 7 bases identical to TRBD1. Germline V lookup: CDR1 MDHEN, CDR2 SYDVKM. V shed 4 bases, J shed 8 bases, and the junction held 7 bases outside the gene matches. The CDR3 contains 13 residues. CDR3 sequence: CASSSGQVSGYTF. The CDR3 DNA reads TGTGCCAGCAGTTCTGGACAGGTGAGCGGCTACACCTTC.

The gene calls are TRBV3-1 (or the pseudogene TRBV3-2) and TRBJ2-1; D uncertain. Germline CDR1 reads LGHDT; CDR2 reads YNNKEL (reference sequence). Trimming took 0 bases from V and 8 from J, leaving 2 bases between them. The CDR3 contains 11 residues. The CDR3 sequence is CASSQDYEQFF. The CDR3 DNA sequence: TGTGCCAGCAGCCAAGACTATGAGCAGTTCTTC.

The rearrangement links TRBV5-5 to TRBJ1-1; possibly TRBD1 for D (5 bases). This CDR3 is 15 amino acids long. Trimming cost V 4 bases and J 4 bases, with 17 bases left between them. Germline V gene sequence: CDR1 SGHKS, CDR2 YYEKEE (reference sequence). The CDR3 region is CASSRTTLLGTEAFF. The DNA of the CDR3 is TGTGCCAGCAGCCGGACAACCTTGCTGGGCACTGAAGCTTTCTTT.

The chain combines TRBV2 with TRBJ2-5; the D call may be TRBD1 or TRBD2 (6 bases each). V was trimmed by 5 bases and J by 5 bases, leaving 18 bases between them. Germline V gene data show CDR1 as SNHLY and CDR2 as FYNNEI. The length of the CDR3 is 15 residues. The CDR3 region is CASSLSIGGGETQYF. In DNA, the CDR3 is TGTGCCAGCAGTCTAAGTATCGGGGGCGGGGAGACCCAGTACTTC.

As regards this clone: One end of the junction does not line up with germline, which may come from a read error. This chain links TRBV6-5 with TRBJ1-6; D perhaps matches TRBD1 (6 bases). The CDR3 covers 11 residues. Germline V gene data show CDR1 as MNHEY and CDR2 as SVGAGI. The CDR3 loop is CPSGGRSPLHF. The CDR3 DNA reads TGTCCCAGCGGGGGGCGTTCACCCCTCCACTTT.

This chain links TRBV9 with TRBJ1-2; 10 bases agree with TRBD1. The V and J ends lost 4 bases and 8 bases, in that order; junction bases with no gene match: 11. CDR3 size: 15 residues. CDR1 and CDR2 from the germline V gene are SGDLS and YYNGEE. In nucleotides, the CDR3 is TGTGCCAGCAGCCCTGGACAGGGGGGACTGGGAGGCTACACCTTC. Protein: CASSPGQGGLGGYTF.

The chain employs TRBV11-3 and TRBJ1-1, with D unclear. The CDR3 loop spans 16 amino acids. V shed 1 base and J shed 0 bases, with 12 bases lying between them. Per the germline V gene, CDR1 is SGHNT and CDR2 is YENEEA. CDR3 loop: CASSLGHGGMNTEAFF. The CDR3, as DNA: TGTGCCAGCAGCTTAGGACACGGAGGAATGAACACTGAAGCTTTCTTT. Full variable domain (remainder filled in from reference TRBV11-3 and TRBJ1-1): EAGVVQSPRYKIIEKKQPVAFWCNPISGHNTLYWYLQNLGQGPELLIRYENEEAVDDSQLPKDRFSAERLKGVDSTLKIQPAELGDSAVYLCASSLGHGGMNTEAFFGQGTRLTVV.

The genes are TRBV23-1 and TRBJ2-7; 10 nucleotides line up with TRBD1. TRBV23-1 is reported as an ORF; its role is uncertain. The CDR3 sequence is 14 residues long. V lost 9 bases and J lost 7; bases outside the gene matches: 12. The CDR3 nucleotides are TGCGCCAGACGAAGGGACAGGGGCCCAGAGGAGCAGTACGTC. It yields the protein CARRRDRGPEEQYV.

V and J are TRBV10-1 and TRBJ1-1; no reliable D call. The CDR3 runs 13 residues. V shed 0 bases and J shed 7 bases, with 9 bases lying between them. CDR1 and CDR2 (germline): WNHNN, SYGVQD (reference sequence). The CDR3 coding sequence is TGCGCCAGCAGTGAGTCGAATGGGCATGAAGCTTTCTTT. Amino acids: CASSESNGHEAFF.

V is TRBV5-4 and J is TRBJ2-2; the D call may be TRBD1 or TRBD2 (7 bases each). V shed 4 bases and J shed 3 bases, with 16 bases lying between them. This CDR3 has 16 residues. In germline, CDR1 is SGHNT, CDR2 YYREEE (reference sequence). Here the CDR3 DNA reads TGTGCCAGCAGCCGTTACAGGGGAGGGGACACCGGGGAGCTGTTTTTT. It translates to CASSRYRGGDTGELFF.

The chain uses TRBV2 and TRBJ1-2; D uncertain. The CDR3 loop spans 14 amino acids. The V end was cut by 6 bases, the J end by 5 bases, with 16 bases between. Looked up from germline, CDR1 is SNHLY and CDR2 is FYNNEI. The CDR3: CASSDDTATYGYTF. The DNA of the CDR3 is TGTGCCAGCAGCGATGACACGGCTACTTATGGCTACACCTTC.

V usage is TRBV19 and J usage is TRBJ2-2, with TRBD2 as a possible D gene (5 bases). CDR1 LNHDA and CDR2 SQIVND come from the germline V gene (reference sequence). The CDR3 loop spans 12 amino acids. Trimming removed 10 bases at V and 5 bases at J, with 11 bases between. CDR3 in amino acids: CATTRGTGELFF. The DNA for the CDR3 is TGTGCCACTACTCGGGGAACCGGGGAGCTGTTTTTT.

J is TRBJ2-7 and V is TRBV13, with D maybe TRBD1 (6 bases). In germline, CDR1 is PRHDT, CDR2 FYEKMQ (reference sequence). Trimming shortened V by 5 bases and J by 3 bases, and 14 bases separated the two germline ends. This CDR3 contains 14 residues. In DNA, the CDR3 is TGTGCCAGCAGCCCCAGGGGCCGGATCTACGAGCAGTACGTC. It specifies CASSPRGRIYEQYV.

V gene TRBV5-1 combines with J gene TRBJ2-1, with 9 bases fitting TRBD2. Trimming at V came to 3 bases and at J to 6 bases, leaving 4 bases not matched to a gene. Germline loops: CDR1 SGHRS, CDR2 YFSETQ. The length of the CDR3 is 14 residues. In nucleotides, the CDR3 is TGCGCCAGCAGCTGGAAAGCGGGAGGCAATGAGCAGTTCTTC. The encoded protein is CASSWKAGGNEQFF.

This chain uses TRBV7-6 with TRBJ2-3, with 7 bases aligning to TRBD2. CDR1 and CDR2 (germline): SGHVS, FNYEAQ. The CDR3 spans 16 residues. Germline trimming cut 6 bases from V and 0 bases from J; bases unmatched to any gene: 9. CDR3 protein: CASRPPLAASTDTQYF. CDR3 DNA sequence: TGTGCCAGCAGACCACCCCTAGCGGCCAGCACAGATACGCAGTATTTT.

Only a few counts were recorded for this clone. This chain links TRBV15 with TRBJ1-6; no firm D call. Germline V gives CDR1 LNHNV, CDR2 YYDKDF (reference sequence). The V end was cut by 6 bases, the J end by 2 bases, with 17 bases between. This CDR3 is built from 17 residues. The CDR3 protein is CATRARDRGTYNSPLHF. CDR3 nucleotides: TGTGCCACCAGAGCAAGAGATAGAGGCACCTATAATTCACCCCTCCACTTT.

This sequence joins TRBV7-9 and TRBJ1-3; a weak D match, TRBD1 (6 bases). Germline-derived CDR1 and CDR2 are SEHNR and FQNEAQ (reference sequence). Trimming left V 4 bases short and J 8 bases short, with 18 bases between. The CDR3 consists of 15 residues. The CDR3 region has the DNA TGTGCCAGCAGCTCGAGGGGGGGCCTAAGGGACACCATATATTTT. Translating it yields CASSSRGGLRDTIYF.

The rearrangement links TRBV20-1 to TRBJ2-7, with 7 bases matching TRBD1. V shed 6 bases, J shed 5 bases, and the junction held 4 bases outside the gene matches. Germline CDR1 is DFQATT and CDR2 is SNEGSKA (reference sequence). The CDR3 is 11 residues long. The CDR3 DNA follows: TGCAGTGCCCTGACAGGGAACGAGCAGTACGTC. This sequence encodes CSALTGNEQYV.

This clone was picked up a small number of times. The chain couples TRBV7-6 to TRBJ1-6; D not resolved. Germline values: CDR1 SGHVS, CDR2 FNYEAQ. The CDR3 loop spans 15 amino acids. Trimming took off 2 bases at V and 0 bases at J, with 5 bases between the two ends. CDR3 loop: CASSLQASYNSPLHF. In DNA, the CDR3 is TGTGCCAGCAGCTTACAGGCCTCCTATAATTCACCCCTCCACTTT.

The V call is TRBV3-1 (or the pseudogene TRBV3-2), the J call TRBJ2-5, with D perhaps being TRBD1 or TRBD2 (5 bases each). Germline CDR1 LGHDT, CDR2 YNNKEL (reference sequence). This CDR3 is built from 14 residues. V lost 1 base to trimming and J lost 4 bases, with 10 bases between them. This CDR3 is CASSQAGSGETQYF. The CDR3 DNA reads as TGTGCCAGCAGCCAAGCAGGGAGTGGAGAGACCCAGTACTTC.

The chain carries TRBV12-2 and TRBJ2-7. TRBV12-2 is labeled a pseudogene. The CDR3 runs 16 residues. The CDR3: CASRLARGPSSYEQYV. CDR3 nucleotides: TGTGCAAGTCGCTTAGCTAGGGGACCGAGCTCCTACGAGCAGTACGTC.